The next 26 T cell receptor beta chains were all read from a single sample in a study of blood T cell repertoires in COVID-19 (TCRdb year 2020). The receptor library was made with the immunoSEQ multiplex PCR assay. Not all clones reach the TCRdb copy of this immuneACCESS table, which keeps in-frame sequences only. Checked studies attribute under half of the gap to unresolved V genes and leave the rest unexplained. The sample includes some 97,000 clones, with approximately 84% observed a single time. The ten largest clones add up to about 6.9% of the sample. Input material: peripheral blood. These receptors originate from a man aged 25 to 45 in a cohort sampled during active COVID-19.

The genes are TRBV28 and TRBJ2-2; D may be TRBD1 (6 bases). Germline-derived CDR1 and CDR2 are MDHEN and SYDVKM. The length of the CDR3 is 14 residues. V was clipped by 6 bases and J by 3 bases, with 11 bases between them. The CDR3: CASRHHRDTGELFF. CDR3 nucleotide sequence: TGTGCCAGCAGGCACCACAGGGACACCGGGGAGCTGTTTTTT.

CDR3 sequence reads: CAWAGGQGPQETQYF. Written as DNA, the CDR3 is TGTGCCTGGGCGGGAGGACAGGGACCACAAGAGACCCAGTACTTC. V is TRBV30 and J is TRBJ2-5; D possibly matches TRBD1 or TRBD2 (8 bases each). Germline V gene sequence: CDR1 GTSNPN, CDR2 SVGIG (reference sequence). V gave up 5 bases and J gave up 2 bases, with 18 bases separating them. CDR3 length equals 15 residues.

The rearrangement uses TRBV9 and TRBJ1-1; D unresolved. Germline V gene lookup returns CDR1 SGDLS and CDR2 YYNGEE. The CDR3 spans 12 residues. V dropped 1 base and J dropped 4 bases, with 5 bases sitting between them. The CDR3 DNA reads TGTGCCAGCAGCGTACGGGGCACTGAAGCTTTCTTT. Translating gives CASSVRGTEAFF.

J is TRBJ2-2 and V is TRBV28; D is possibly TRBD2 (6 bases). Germline loops: CDR1 MDHEN, CDR2 SYDVKM. The CDR3 covers 14 residues. Trimming pared 5 bases from V and 7 bases from J, leaving 14 bases between. CDR3 sequence (DNA): TGTGCCAGCAGTCCCCGACTAGTTAGCGGGGAGCTGTTTTTT. The encoded protein is CASSPRLVSGELFF.

The gene calls are TRBV12-3 or TRBV12-4 and TRBJ1-1; D unresolved. This CDR3 contains 12 residues. The V and J ends lost 6 bases and 2 bases respectively, with 7 bases between them. The CDR3 nucleotides read TGTGCCAGCAGGCGGGGTAACACTGAAGCTTTCTTT. Translating gives CASRRGNTEAFF.

CDR3 sequence: CASSPPEGGPPPTGPEETQYF. DNA for the CDR3: TGTGCCAGCTCACCACCGGAAGGGGGCCCACCGCCGACCGGACCCGAAGAGACCCAGTACTTC. The gene calls are TRBV18 and TRBJ2-5; TRBD1 agrees at 7 bases. After removal of 0 bases from V and 3 bases from J, the junction contained 22 bases not matched to a gene. The CDR3 sequence is 21 residues long. Germline CDR1 is KGHSH and CDR2 is LQKENI.

For the CDR3, the DNA is TGTGCCAGTCCACCCTCCATTGGGGGGGGCACAGATACGCAGTATTTT. It encodes CASPPSIGGGTDTQYF. The chain uses TRBV19 and TRBJ2-3, with 7 bases fitting TRBD2. V lost 8 bases and J lost 1; bases outside the gene matches: 12. The CDR3 spans 16 residues. Germline lookup yields CDR1 LNHDA and CDR2 SQIVND (reference sequence).

V usage is TRBV6-5 and J usage is TRBJ1-2; 8 bases map to TRBD1. Per the germline V gene, CDR1 is MNHEY and CDR2 is SVGAGI. V lost 4 bases and J lost 8; bases outside the gene matches: 9. The CDR3 contains 14 residues. The CDR3 region is CASSSLQGGYGYTF. The CDR3 bases are TGTGCCAGCAGTTCCTTACAGGGGGGCTACGGCTACACCTTC.

The CDR3 nucleotides are TGCGCCAGCAGCGAGTTCACAGATACGCAGTATTTT. Protein sequence: CASSEFTDTQYF. V gene TRBV5-1 combines with J gene TRBJ2-3; D call uncertain. Germline lookup yields CDR1 SGHRS and CDR2 YFSETQ. The length of the CDR3 is 12 residues. Trimming removed 4 bases at V and 2 bases at J, with 5 bases between.

V gene TRBV7-9 combines with J gene TRBJ1-2; 9 bases line up with TRBD1. The CDR3 totals 14 residues. V lost 5 bases, J lost 8 bases, and 9 bases stayed unmatched. The germline V gene has CDR1 SEHNR and CDR2 FQNEAQ (reference sequence). The CDR3, as DNA: TGTGCCAGCAGCAGCTTACAGGGGGCCGGGGGCTACACCTTC. Translation: CASSSLQGAGGYTF.

V and J are TRBV9 and TRBJ2-7, with 10 bases aligning to TRBD1. CDR1 and CDR2 from the germline V gene are SGDLS and YYNGEE. The CDR3 consists of 13 residues. Unmatched junction bases numbered 2, after V lost 2 bases and J lost 6 bases. CDR3 in DNA: TGTGCCAGCAGCGTCCGGGACAGGGGCGAGCAGTACTTC. The encoded protein is CASSVRDRGEQYF.

The CDR3, as DNA: TGTGCCAGCAGCTTAGGCAGGGGGCCGTATGGCTACACCTTC. Its protein product is CASSLGRGPYGYTF. This chain connects TRBV7-2 to TRBJ1-2, with 8 positions matching TRBD1. The CDR3 is made up of 14 amino acids. V was pared by 1 base and J by 5 bases, with 3 bases of the junction left unmatched. Germline V gene lookup returns CDR1 SGHTA and CDR2 FQGNSA.

The rearrangement joins TRBV6-5 to TRBJ1-1; 7 nucleotides align to TRBD1. V lost 9 bases and J lost 3; bases outside the gene matches: 4. Germline V gene lookup returns CDR1 MNHEY and CDR2 SVGAGI. This CDR3 is 12 amino acids long. CDR3 in amino acids: CASNTGDTEAFF. CDR3 bases: TGTGCCAGTAATACAGGGGACACTGAAGCTTTCTTT.

The chain has TRBV6-6 and TRBJ1-1; D is uncertain. With 5 bases removed from V and 2 bases from J, the gap between germline ends came to 9 bases. CDR3 length: 13 residues. The V gene's germline CDR1 is MNHNY and CDR2 SVGAGI (reference sequence). The CDR3 reads CASSATPNTEAFF. CDR3 in DNA: TGTGCCAGCAGTGCGACACCTAACACTGAAGCTTTCTTT.

The chain has TRBV4-1 and TRBJ1-2, with D possibly being TRBD1 (6 bases). The V end lost 4 bases, the J end lost 8 bases, and 17 bases lay between the germline ends. The germline V gene has CDR1 MGHRA and CDR2 YSYEKL. The CDR3 runs to 14 residues. The DNA of the CDR3 is TGCGCCAGCAGCCGGGGGGGCGCGGGTAAAGGCTACACCTTC. Its translation is CASSRGGAGKGYTF.

The chain joins TRBV6-5 to TRBJ1-6; 7 nucleotides align to TRBD1. V gave up 5 bases and J gave up 10 bases; unmatched junction bases: 11. The CDR3 is made up of 15 amino acids. The germline V gene has CDR1 MNHEY and CDR2 SVGAGI. The CDR3 here is CASSKRTGLASPLHF. The CDR3 nucleotides read TGTGCCAGCAGTAAAAGGACAGGTTTGGCATCACCCCTCCACTTT.

CDR3 coding DNA: TGTGCCAGCAGTTACACGCAGGGGGATCCCCACGAGCAGTACTTC. Encoded protein: CASSYTQGDPHEQYF. The chain has TRBV6-2 or TRBV6-3 and TRBJ2-7, with TRBD1 matching over 7 bases. J lost 5 bases, V lost 2 bases, and 9 bases had no gene match. CDR3 size: 15 residues. Germline V lookup: CDR1 MNHEY, CDR2 SVGEGT.

The J gene is TRBJ2-5, the V gene TRBV5-6, with D hard to call. Per germline, CDR1 SGHDT and CDR2 YYEEEE. The germline V and J ends were trimmed by 4 bases and 3 bases, with 7 bases remaining between them. This CDR3 is 12 amino acids long. The CDR3 coding sequence is TGTGCCAGCAGCCCCGCGGAAGAGACCCAGTACTTC. It codes for CASSPAEETQYF.

The chain combines TRBV7-2 with TRBJ1-6; a possible D gene is TRBD1 (5 bases). The CDR3 covers 14 residues. The V and J ends lost 4 bases and 10 bases respectively, with 14 bases between them. Germline-derived CDR1 and CDR2 are SGHTA and FQGNSA. The CDR3 here is CASSSRGFESPLHF. The CDR3 nucleotides read TGTGCCAGCAGCTCTAGGGGCTTCGAATCACCCCTCCACTTT.

This chain connects TRBV7-3 to TRBJ2-1, with TRBD2 matching over 11 bases. The CDR3 has 15 amino acids. Per the germline V gene, CDR1 is SGHTA and CDR2 is FQGTGA. V dropped 4 bases and J dropped 5; count of bases not matched to a gene: 4. The CDR3 sequence is CASSSVSGGDNEQFF. In DNA form, the CDR3 reads TGTGCCAGCAGCTCCGTTAGCGGGGGGGACAATGAGCAGTTCTTC. Looking up the rest from reference TRBV7-3 and TRBJ2-1 gives the full variable domain: GAGVSQTPSNKVTEKGKYVELRCDPISGHTALYWYRQSLGQGPEFLIYFQGTGAADDSGLPNDRFFAVRPEGSVSTLKIQRTERGDSAVYLCASSSVSGGDNEQFFGPGTRLTVL.

The gene calls are TRBV10-3 and TRBJ1-4; D is undetermined. Germline CDR1 ENHRY, CDR2 SYGVKD. Trimming removed 4 bases from V and 1 base from J, with 7 bases in between. The CDR3 is made up of 14 amino acids. The chain's CDR3 is CAISGGGTNEKLFF. The CDR3 nucleotides are TGTGCCATCAGTGGTGGAGGAACTAATGAAAAACTGTTTTTT.

V usage is TRBV19 and J usage is TRBJ2-2, with 9 bases identical to TRBD1. With V trimmed by 3 bases and J by 8 bases, 7 bases remained unmatched. Germline CDR1 LNHDA, CDR2 SQIVND (reference sequence). This CDR3 spans 15 amino acids. The CDR3 nucleotides are TGTGCCAGTAGTATGGGGACAGGGACTTTTGGGGAGCTGTTTTTT. Its translation is CASSMGTGTFGELFF. Full variable domain (missing parts from reference TRBV19 and TRBJ2-2): DGGITQSPKYLFRKEGQNVTLSCEQNLNHDAMYWYRQDPGQGLRLIYYSQIVNDFQKGDIAEGYSVSREKKESFPLTVTSAQKNPTAFYLCASSMGTGTFGELFFGEGSRLTVL.

V is TRBV15 and J is TRBJ2-5; TRBD1 is a possible D gene (6 bases). The CDR3 totals 15 residues. V dropped 0 bases and J dropped 1 base, with 9 bases sitting between them. Germline assignment: CDR1 LNHNV and CDR2 YYDKDF (reference sequence). The CDR3 DNA sequence: TGTGCCACCAGCAGAGATCTGGACAGCCAAGAGACCCAGTACTTC. Protein: CATSRDLDSQETQYF.

The genes are TRBV5-1 and TRBJ1-4; 7 positions match TRBD1. CDR3 length: 16 residues. V shed 4 bases and J 7 bases; nucleotides not matched to a gene: 13. The germline V gene has CDR1 SGHRS and CDR2 YFSETQ. CDR3: CASSPLSTGKGEKLFF. Here the CDR3 DNA reads TGCGCCAGCAGCCCCCTTTCGACAGGGAAGGGTGAAAAACTGTTTTTT. The variable domain in full, with the rest retrieved from reference TRBV5-1 and TRBJ1-4, is KAGVTQTPRYLIKTRGQQVTLSCSPISGHRSVSWYQQTPGQGLQFLFEYFSETQRNKGNFPGRFSGRQFSNSRSEMNVSTLELGDSALYLCASSPLSTGKGEKLFFGSGTQLSVL.

The V gene is TRBV5-1, the J gene TRBJ1-5; D might be TRBD1 (5 bases). Trimming left V 0 bases short and J 2 bases short, with 6 bases between. There are 14 residues in the CDR3. Germline V CDR1 and CDR2: SGHRS, YFSETQ. This CDR3 reads CASSLEGRNQPQHF. The CDR3 DNA sequence: TGCGCCAGCAGCTTGGAGGGGCGCAATCAGCCCCAGCATTTT.

The chain joins TRBV6-5 to TRBJ1-2, with D unclear. Germline V gene data show CDR1 as MNHEY and CDR2 as SVGAGI. The CDR3 is made up of 14 amino acids. Trimming took off 2 bases at V and 6 bases at J, with 13 bases between the two ends. CDR3 loop: CASSYGEGVDGYTF. The CDR3 DNA reads TGTGCCAGCAGTTACGGGGAGGGCGTCGATGGCTACACCTTC.